This T cell receptor (beta chain) comes out of a study of blood T cell repertoires in COVID-19. Turning to the study itself: Acute and convalescent COVID-19 specimens originated in the United States, Italy and Spain. PBMCs, B-cell-depleted T cells, or T cells provided the cDNA or gDNA that made up the material.

Patients of the Seattle cohort, enrolled during active infection, were followed longitudinally. V shed 7 bases and J shed 8 bases, with 15 bases lying between them. Germline CDR1 is MNHNY and CDR2 is SVGAGI (reference sequence). The CDR3 has 13 amino acids. Authors' analysis steps: Amplification from reference gene primers served as the basis for estimated nucleated cell counts. The table came from immunoSEQ multiplex PCR; TCRdb's copy has only in-frame clones and leaves some out. V and J calls and clone size follow that table, whereas D and trimming were derived from the DNA. The sample contains a few hundred thousand clones, roughly 88% of which appear only once.

Sequenced sample: peripheral blood. The chain has TRBV6-6 and TRBJ2-1; maybe TRBD2 (5 bases). This TCR derives from a woman between 50 and 59 years old with COVID-19, enrolled during active disease. In DNA, the CDR3 is TGTGCCAGCAAAGAACCGGGGAGCGATGAGCAGTTCTTC. It yields the protein CASKEPGSDEQFF.